Listed here are 19 T cell receptor beta chains from one sample, sequenced in a study of T cell responses to AZD1222 COVID-19 vaccine. TCRdb's copy holds only in-frame clones and misses some; the assay was immunoSEQ multiplex PCR. The profile shows 80,000 to 95,000 clones, roughly 89% of them singletons. Sequencing used peripheral blood, obtained on day 0 of MenACWY control vaccination. These receptors all come from an adult in good health.

V usage is TRBV2 and J usage is TRBJ2-7, with D uncertain. The germline V gene has CDR1 SNHLY and CDR2 FYNNEI. V dropped 2 bases and J dropped 3 bases, with 14 bases sitting between them. The CDR3 spans 15 residues. The CDR3 nucleotides are TGTGCCAGCAGTGAAACCGATTCGATCCTCTACGAGCAGTACTTC. Its protein is CASSETDSILYEQYF.

The chain recombines TRBV7-2 with TRBJ1-2; 9 positions match TRBD1. This CDR3 comprises 14 residues. Unmatched junction bases numbered 6, after V lost 6 bases and J lost 4 bases. Germline lookup yields CDR1 SGHTA and CDR2 FQGNSA. This CDR3 reads CASRDRGDVYGYTF. The DNA for the CDR3 is TGTGCCAGCAGGGACAGGGGTGACGTCTATGGCTACACCTTC. The entire variable domain, with the rest obtained from reference TRBV7-2 and TRBJ1-2, is as follows: GAGVSQSPSNKVTEKGKDVELRCDPISGHTALYWYRQSLGQGLEFLIYFQGNSAPDKSGLPSDRFSAERTGGSVSTLTIQRTQQEDSAVYLCASRDRGDVYGYTFGSGTRLTVV.

A remark on this clone: In the same sample, other DNA sequences code for this CDR3. The V gene is TRBV6-5, the J gene TRBJ1-1; 7 nucleotides line up with TRBD1. V dropped 6 bases and J dropped 5; count of bases not matched to a gene: 3. This CDR3 contains 12 residues. Germline CDR1 and CDR2: MNHEY and SVGAGI. CDR3 coding DNA: TGTGCCAGCAGAGGGGGCGGAACTGAAGCTTTCTTT. Its protein is CASRGGGTEAFF.

The J gene is TRBJ2-7, the V gene TRBV7-9, with D hard to call. CDR3 size: 17 residues. The ends were cut back, 3 bases at V and 2 bases at J, with 20 bases in the middle. The germline V gene has CDR1 SEHNR and CDR2 FQNEAQ (reference sequence). For the CDR3, the DNA is TGTGCCAGCAGCTTGAACGCCGATCTGAGACATCCCTACGAGCAGTACTTC. The encoded protein is CASSLNADLRHPYEQYF.

The chain links TRBV19 to TRBJ1-2; tentative D call: TRBD1 (5 bases). CDR1 is LNHDA, CDR2 SQIVND, per germline (reference sequence). This CDR3 is built from 14 residues. Deletions cut 5 bases from V and 2 bases from J, with 12 bases between. CDR3 sequence reads: CASSRGEINYGYTF. Written as DNA, the CDR3 is TGTGCCAGTAGTCGAGGGGAGATCAACTATGGCTACACCTTC.

The genes are TRBV7-9 and TRBJ1-4; possibly TRBD1 for D (5 bases). Trimming removed 0 bases from V and 2 bases from J, with 10 bases in between. This CDR3 has 16 residues. CDR1 SEHNR and CDR2 FQNEAQ come from the germline V gene (reference sequence). The CDR3 protein is CASSLALGDTNEKLFF. The CDR3, as DNA: TGTGCCAGCAGCTTAGCGTTGGGGGACACTAATGAAAAACTGTTTTTT.

This sequence joins TRBV5-1 and TRBJ1-4; the match to TRBD1 covers 11 bases. This CDR3 is built from 20 residues. Germline V CDR1 and CDR2: SGHRS, YFSETQ. The J segment lost 2 bases and the V segment lost 0 bases, leaving 12 bases of the junction unmatched. This chain's CDR3 is CASSLEAGTGGTRTNEKLFF. The CDR3 DNA reads TGCGCCAGCAGCTTGGAAGCCGGGACAGGGGGGACACGGACTAATGAAAAACTGTTTTTT.

The chain employs TRBV6-2 or TRBV6-3 and TRBJ2-4, with TRBD1 matching over 7 bases. This CDR3 has 17 amino acids. Trimming cost V 0 bases and J 1 base; bases outside gene matches: 6. Germline V gives CDR1 MNHEY, CDR2 SVGEGT. In DNA, the CDR3 is TGTGCCAGCAGTTACTCGAGACAGGGTGGGGCCAAAAACATTCAGTACTTC. Protein sequence: CASSYSRQGGAKNIQYF.

This chain uses TRBV7-9 with TRBJ2-7, with D tentatively TRBD2 (5 bases). Germline V gives CDR1 SEHNR, CDR2 FQNEAQ (reference sequence). The CDR3 is 13 residues long. Trimming pared 5 bases from V and 4 bases from J, leaving 12 bases between. CDR3: CASSPLGLYEQYF. DNA for the CDR3: TGTGCCAGCAGCCCCCTCGGACTTTACGAGCAGTACTTC.

The gene calls are TRBV5-6 and TRBJ2-7; 8 bases fit TRBD1. V trimming: 2 bases; J trimming: 3 bases; junction bases outside the gene matches: 4. Germline CDR1 is SGHDT and CDR2 is YYEEEE. The CDR3 extends over 14 amino acids. CDR3 sequence (DNA): TGTGCCAGCAGCTTTAGGGACAGGCGCTACGAGCAGTACTTC. Translating gives CASSFRDRRYEQYF.

The table lists this clone with a count of one. The genes are TRBV3-1 (or the pseudogene TRBV3-2) and TRBJ2-5; 7 nucleotides line up with TRBD2. Per the germline V gene, CDR1 is LGHDT and CDR2 is YNNKEL (reference sequence). The CDR3 extends over 15 amino acids. The V gene end was trimmed by 4 bases and the J gene end by 6 bases; junction bases not matched to a gene: 11. The CDR3 loop is CASSPTIPGGKTQYF. As DNA, the CDR3 is TGTGCCAGCAGCCCTACAATTCCGGGGGGAAAGACCCAGTACTTC.

This sequence joins TRBV5-4 and TRBJ1-2, with D uncertain. This CDR3 region has 16 residues. Between the trimmed V and J ends, which lost 0 bases and 3 bases, there was a span of 15 bases. Germline values: CDR1 SGHNT, CDR2 YYREEE (reference sequence). The DNA of the CDR3 is TGTGCCAGCAGCTTGGCTCCAGGAAATCAGGACTATGGCTACACCTTC. The encoded protein is CASSLAPGNQDYGYTF.

J is TRBJ2-1 and V is TRBV9; TRBD2 aligns across 8 bases. CDR1 SGDLS and CDR2 YYNGEE come from the germline V gene. The CDR3 contains 16 residues. V lost 0 bases to trimming and J lost 4 bases; unmatched junction nucleotides: 6. The CDR3 DNA is TGTGCCAGCAGCGTAGAAGTAGCGGGGCGATACAATGAGCAGTTCTTC. Amino acids: CASSVEVAGRYNEQFF.

This rearrangement joins TRBV7-9 to TRBJ1-1, with unresolved D. Germline assignment: CDR1 SEHNR and CDR2 FQNEAQ (reference sequence). Trimming left V 4 bases short and J 5 bases short, with 5 bases between. This CDR3 is built from 11 residues. The CDR3 coding sequence is TGTGCCAGCAGCTACGGGACTGAAGCTTTCTTT. Translating it yields CASSYGTEAFF.

The chain couples TRBV4-1 to TRBJ1-5; D gene unclear. The CDR3 spans 15 residues. Germline lookup yields CDR1 MGHRA and CDR2 YSYEKL. V was trimmed by 0 bases and J by 2 bases, leaving 8 bases between them. CDR3 nucleotides: TGCGCCAGCAGCCAAGAAGGGTGGGGCAATCAGCCCCAGCATTTT. Translated: CASSQEGWGNQPQHF.

The J gene is TRBJ1-1, the V gene TRBV7-6; no clear D. Germline V CDR1 and CDR2: SGHVS, FNYEAQ. The CDR3 has 13 amino acids. Trimming shortened V by 1 base and J by 1 base, and 4 bases separated the two germline ends. CDR3 DNA sequence: TGTGCCAGCAGCTTAGAACAGAACACTGAAGCTTTCTTT. Translating it yields CASSLEQNTEAFF.

This clone has a single count. The chain joins TRBV7-9 to TRBJ1-4; D gene ambiguous. The germline gives CDR1 SEHNR, CDR2 FQNEAQ (reference sequence). There are 15 residues in the CDR3. V was pared by 5 bases and J by 3 bases, with 13 bases between. CDR3 loop: CASSPGGMSNEKLFF. The CDR3 DNA reads TGTGCCAGCAGCCCTGGCGGCATGTCTAATGAAAAACTGTTTTTT.

V usage is TRBV3-1 (or the pseudogene TRBV3-2) and J usage is TRBJ2-7; D gene ambiguous. The ends were cut back, 1 base at V and 2 bases at J, with 9 bases in the middle. CDR3 length: 14 amino acids. Germline-derived CDR1 and CDR2 are LGHDT and YNNKEL (reference sequence). The CDR3 is CASSQVTRAYEQYF. Written as DNA, the CDR3 is TGTGCCAGCAGCCAAGTTACTCGGGCCTACGAGCAGTACTTC.

The rearrangement uses TRBV23-1 and TRBJ1-6; perhaps TRBD1 as D (6 bases). Being an ORF, TRBV23-1 has a function that is uncertain. This CDR3 is 17 amino acids long. Trimming cost V 0 bases and J 9 bases, with 18 bases left between them. The CDR3 region has the DNA TGCGCCAGCAGTCAATCGAACAGGGAAGGGGATCGTTCACCCCTCCACTTT. Translated: CASSQSNREGDRSPLHF.